This T cell receptor (beta chain) was obtained from a study of Tregs in tolerant kidney transplant recipients. Study findings and constraints: This study did not directly address biological reproducibility.

This clone is categorized as medium-sized. Its antigen is not identified. The repertoire was sequenced with immunoSEQ multiplex PCR; TCRdb's copy has only in-frame clones and lacks some. The sample lists 30,000 or so clones, 82% occurring once. Looked up from germline, CDR1 is ENHRY and CDR2 is SYGVKD. The germline V and J ends were trimmed by 11 bases and 4 bases, with 15 bases remaining between them. The CDR3 runs to 12 residues. This clonotype originated in a human donor in good health. Material: Tregs from blood cultured with allogeneic cells. The genes are TRBV10-3 and TRBJ2-7; the D gene could be TRBD1 or TRBD2 (5 bases each). The CDR3 sequence is CASSRDLYEQYF. CDR3 bases: TGTGCCTCGTCCCGGGACCTTTACGAGCAGTACTTC.